One and the same sample provided the 13 T cell receptor beta chains below, sequenced in a study of Tregs in tolerant kidney transplant recipients. Assay: immunoSEQ multiplex PCR; the TCRdb copy retains only in-frame clones and omits some. The sample has some 68,000 clones; 84% are singletons. Sequences were obtained from CD4+ T cells from blood. These receptors were obtained from a human donor in good health.

V gene TRBV5-4 combines with J gene TRBJ2-5, with 7 bases identical to TRBD2. The CDR3 loop spans 14 amino acids. Germline V lookup: CDR1 SGHNT, CDR2 YYREEE (reference sequence). V gave up 0 bases and J gave up 5 bases; unmatched junction bases: 4. As DNA, the CDR3 is TGTGCCAGCAGCTTGGTTCAGGGAGGGGAGACCCAGTACTTC. It translates to CASSLVQGGETQYF.

V gene TRBV9 combines with J gene TRBJ2-1; no reliable D call. Germline V CDR1 and CDR2: SGDLS, YYNGEE. V was trimmed by 0 bases and J by 2 bases, leaving 9 bases between them. The CDR3 sequence is 15 residues long. The CDR3 region is CASSVAIGTYNEQFF. The CDR3 coding sequence is TGTGCCAGCAGCGTAGCTATCGGAACCTACAATGAGCAGTTCTTC.

The chain combines TRBV5-1 with TRBJ2-2, with D perhaps TRBD1 (5 bases). In germline, CDR1 is SGHRS, CDR2 YFSETQ. V lost 5 bases and J 3 bases, leaving 14 bases between the germline ends. The CDR3 extends over 15 amino acids. The CDR3 loop reads CASSNDRPDTGELFF. CDR3 sequence (DNA): TGCGCCAGCAGTAATGACAGACCAGACACCGGGGAGCTGTTTTTT.

The rearrangement uses TRBV6-1 and TRBJ2-7, with 9 bases aligning to TRBD1. In germline, CDR1 is MNHNS, CDR2 SASEGT. CDR3 length equals 14 residues. V lost 7 bases, J lost 3 bases, and 7 bases stayed unmatched. The CDR3 is CASITGTGSYEQYF. The CDR3 nucleotides are TGTGCCAGCATCACCGGGACAGGGAGCTACGAGCAGTACTTC.

The V and J genes are TRBV21-1 and TRBJ2-5; the listed D gene, TRBD1, was not tested against the DNA. TRBV21-1 constitutes a pseudogene. The CDR3 has 12 amino acids. Here the CDR3 reads CASRDREETQYF. The CDR3 region has the DNA TGTGCCAGCAGAGACAGGGAAGAGACCCAGTACTTC.

The chain has TRBV19 and TRBJ2-7; 7 bases are a match to TRBD1. Unmatched junction bases numbered 0, after V lost 0 bases and J lost 4 bases. This CDR3 is 13 amino acids long. Germline values: CDR1 LNHDA, CDR2 SQIVND (reference sequence). DNA of the CDR3: TGTGCCAGTAGTATAGACAGGGGGTACGAGCAGTACTTC. It translates to CASSIDRGYEQYF.

The chain has TRBV6-4 and TRBJ2-7; D remains unclear. The ends were cut back, 9 bases at V and 1 base at J, with 16 bases in the middle. The CDR3 has 14 residues. CDR1 MRHNA and CDR2 SNTAGT come from the germline V gene. CDR3 region: CASSRHQKSYEQYF. Written as DNA, the CDR3 is TGTGCCAGTTCTAGACACCAAAAATCCTACGAGCAGTACTTC.

In this sample, this clone turned up a few times. This rearrangement joins TRBV5-4 to TRBJ1-2, with 9 nucleotides matching TRBD1. This CDR3 comprises 15 residues. Germline assignment: CDR1 SGHNT and CDR2 YYREEE (reference sequence). Trimming cost V 5 bases and J 4 bases; bases outside gene matches: 9. CDR3 sequence: CASRWDRDGPYGYTF. The CDR3 nucleotides are TGTGCCAGCAGATGGGACAGGGACGGGCCCTATGGCTACACCTTC.

V is TRBV6-6 and J is TRBJ2-7, with 7 positions matching TRBD2. This CDR3 region has 15 residues. Germline V gene lookup returns CDR1 MNHNY and CDR2 SVGAGI (reference sequence). V lost 2 bases, J lost 6 bases, and 10 bases stayed unmatched. The CDR3 DNA reads as TGTGCCAGCAGTTACCGGGGCGGGAGTAGGGGCGAGCAGTACTTC. Translation gives CASSYRGGSRGEQYF.

The chain has TRBV7-2 and TRBJ1-2, with TRBD1 identical over 7 bases. J gave up 8 bases and V 4 bases, and 7 bases lay outside the gene matches. The CDR3 contains 13 residues. CDR1 SGHTA and CDR2 FQGNSA come from the germline V gene. The CDR3 region has the DNA TGTGCCAGCAGCTCGGCAGGGGGGTTCGGCTACACCTTC. Translation gives CASSSAGGFGYTF.

V is TRBV7-9 and J is TRBJ1-2, with 7 bases matching TRBD1. Germline CDR1 is SEHNR and CDR2 is FQNEAQ (reference sequence). With 0 bases clipped from V and 6 bases from J, the junction kept 1 base outside the gene matches. The CDR3 is 13 residues long. In DNA, the CDR3 is TGTGCCAGCAGCTTAGCCACAGGGGATGGCTACACCTTC. Its protein is CASSLATGDGYTF.

The chain combines TRBV5-1 with TRBJ2-7, with TRBD1 matching 11 bases. Germline values: CDR1 SGHRS, CDR2 YFSETQ. The J segment lost 6 bases and the V segment lost 3 bases, leaving 17 bases of the junction unmatched. The CDR3 runs 18 residues. The CDR3: CASSSGPGQGVMWGEQYF. Here the CDR3 DNA reads TGCGCCAGCAGCTCCGGACCGGGACAGGGGGTAATGTGGGGCGAGCAGTACTTC. Full variable domain (remainder filled in from reference TRBV5-1 and TRBJ2-7): KAGVTQTPRYLIKTRGQQVTLSCSPISGHRSVSWYQQTPGQGLQFLFEYFSETQRNKGNFPGRFSGRQFSNSRSEMNVSTLELGDSALYLCASSSGPGQGVMWGEQYFGPGTRLTVT.

This clone was counted a few times. V and J are TRBV5-4 and TRBJ2-5; 8 positions agree with TRBD1. The CDR3 is made up of 16 amino acids. V shed 4 bases and J 2 bases; nucleotides not matched to a gene: 10. The germline V gene has CDR1 SGHNT and CDR2 YYREEE (reference sequence). The CDR3 region is CASSPRADRAQETQYF. CDR3 coding DNA: TGTGCCAGCAGCCCTCGAGCGGACAGGGCTCAAGAGACCCAGTACTTC.